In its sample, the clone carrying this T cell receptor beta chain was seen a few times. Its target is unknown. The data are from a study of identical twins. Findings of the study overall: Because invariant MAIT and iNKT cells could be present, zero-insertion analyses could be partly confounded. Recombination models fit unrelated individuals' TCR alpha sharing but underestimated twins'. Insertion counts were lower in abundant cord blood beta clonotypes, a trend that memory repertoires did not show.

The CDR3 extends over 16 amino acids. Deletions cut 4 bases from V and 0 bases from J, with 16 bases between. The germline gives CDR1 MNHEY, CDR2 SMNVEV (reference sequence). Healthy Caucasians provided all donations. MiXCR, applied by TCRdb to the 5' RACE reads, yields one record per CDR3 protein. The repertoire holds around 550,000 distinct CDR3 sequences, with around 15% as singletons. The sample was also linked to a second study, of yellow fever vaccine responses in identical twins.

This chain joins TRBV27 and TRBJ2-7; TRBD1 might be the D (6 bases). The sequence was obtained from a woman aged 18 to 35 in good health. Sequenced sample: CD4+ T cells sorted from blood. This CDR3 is CASSSQGHTSSYEQYF. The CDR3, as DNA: TGTGCCAGCAGTTCCCAGGGGCATACGAGCTCCTACGAGCAGTACTTC.